The text below deals with one TCR beta chain. The data were produced by immunoSEQ multiplex PCR, yet TCRdb's version contains in-frame clones alone and is incomplete. The table records about 38,000 clones, around 90% of them present only once. V was pared by 3 bases and J by 1 base, with 10 bases between. CDR3 length: 14 residues. Germline loops: CDR1 SGDLS, CDR2 YYNGEE. The sample is drawn from a study of T cell changes during pregnancy in multiple sclerosis. The specimen comprised CD4+ T cells from peripheral blood mononuclear cells, sampled after pregnancy. The chain combines TRBV9 with TRBJ1-1; D gene ambiguous. This receptor was identified in a female donor in good health, enrolled as a control in a pregnancy study. The CDR3 here is CASSAPGWNTEAFF. The CDR3 region has the DNA TGTGCCAGCAGCGCCCCGGGGTGGAACACTGAAGCTTTCTTT.